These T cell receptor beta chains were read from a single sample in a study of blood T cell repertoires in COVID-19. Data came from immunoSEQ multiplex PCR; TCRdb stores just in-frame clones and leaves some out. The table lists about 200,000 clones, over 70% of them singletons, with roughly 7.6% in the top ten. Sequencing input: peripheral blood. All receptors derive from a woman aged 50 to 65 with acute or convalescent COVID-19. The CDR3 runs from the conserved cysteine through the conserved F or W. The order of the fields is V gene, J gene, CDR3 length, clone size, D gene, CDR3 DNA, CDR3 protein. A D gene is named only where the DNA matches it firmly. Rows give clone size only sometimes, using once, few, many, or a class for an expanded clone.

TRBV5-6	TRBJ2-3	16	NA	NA	TGTGCCAGCAGCTTGAAAGGGGACTCTAGCACAGATACGCAGTATTTT	CASSLKGDSSTDTQYF
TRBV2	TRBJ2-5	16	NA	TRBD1	TGTGCCAGCAGTAATCCGACAGGGGGGGGACAAGAGACCCAGTACTTC	CASSNPTGGGQETQYF
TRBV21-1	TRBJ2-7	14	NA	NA	TGTGCCAGGACCGGGACTAAACCTCTTAGAGGGCAGTACTTC	CARTGTKPLRGQYF
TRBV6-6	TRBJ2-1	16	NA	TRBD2	TGTGCCAGCAGCTCCGGGACTAGCTCAATCAGGAATGAGCAGTTCTTC	CASSSGTSSIRNEQFF
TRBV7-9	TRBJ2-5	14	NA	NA	TGTGCCAGCAGCCCAGCCGGGAAGGAAGAGACCCAGTACTTC	CASSPAGKEETQYF
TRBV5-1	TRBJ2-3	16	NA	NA	TGCGCCAGCAGCTGGGGGGAAATCGGGTTCACAGATACGCAGTATTTT	CASSWGEIGFTDTQYF
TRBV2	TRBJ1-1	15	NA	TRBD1	TGTGCCAGCACCCTAAAGACGACAGGGTACACTGAAGCTTTCTTT	CASTLKTTGYTEAFF
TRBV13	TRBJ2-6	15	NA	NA	TGTGCCAGCAGCTCACAGTCCTCTGGGGCCAACGTCCTGACTTTC	CASSSQSSGANVLTF
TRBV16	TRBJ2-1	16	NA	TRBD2	TGTGCCAGCAGCCAGCCGGGACTAGCGGGCGGCAATGAGCAGTTCTTC	CASSQPGLAGGNEQFF
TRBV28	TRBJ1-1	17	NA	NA	TGTGCCAGCACCTCTCAAAGGTGGGGAGAGTTGAACACTGAAGCTTTCTTT	CASTSQRWGELNTEAFF
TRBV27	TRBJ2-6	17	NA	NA	TGTGCCAGCAGTTTGCTGCAGGGCACCACTGGGGCCAACGTCCTGACTTTC	CASSLLQGTTGANVLTF
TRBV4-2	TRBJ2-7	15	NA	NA	TGTGCCAGCAGCCACGGAGCAGGGCCTCAGGACGAGCAGTACTTC	CASSHGAGPQDEQYF
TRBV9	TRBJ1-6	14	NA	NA	TGTGCCAGCAGCGTAGGCCTGACAGTCTCACCCCTCCACTTT	CASSVGLTVSPLHF
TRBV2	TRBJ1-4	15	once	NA	TGTGCCAGCAGATCGGCGACCGGGGTGGAGGAAAAACTGTTTTTT	CASRSATGVEEKLFF
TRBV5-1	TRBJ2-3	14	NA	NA	TGCGCCAGCAGCCTGTGGGGGGTGAGAGATACGCAGTATTTT	CASSLWGVRDTQYF
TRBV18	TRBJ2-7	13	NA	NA	TGTGCCAGCTCTCTCCTACCCTCCTACGAGCAGTACTTC	CASSLLPSYEQYF
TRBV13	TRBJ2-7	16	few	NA	TGTGCCAGCAGCTTCCCCACAGGAGCCAGCTCCTACGAGCAGTACTTC	CASSFPTGASSYEQYF
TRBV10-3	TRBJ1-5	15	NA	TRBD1	TGTGCCATCAGTGAGTCCGGGGACAGAAATCAGCCCCAGCATTTT	CAISESGDRNQPQHF
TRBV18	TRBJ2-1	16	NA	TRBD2	TGTGCCAGCTCACATCCAGGACTAGCGGGAGTCAATGAGCAGTTCTTC	CASSHPGLAGVNEQFF
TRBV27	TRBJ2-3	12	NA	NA	TGTGCCAGCAGTCTTCCCACAGATACGCAGTATTTT	CASSLPTDTQYF
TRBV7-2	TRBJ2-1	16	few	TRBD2	TGTGCCAGCAGCTTTATCGGACTAGCGGGGTACAATGAGCAGTTCTTC	CASSFIGLAGYNEQFF
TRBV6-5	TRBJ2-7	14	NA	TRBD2	TGTGCCAGCAACCCCGGGACTAGCGGCAACGAGCAGTACTTC	CASNPGTSGNEQYF
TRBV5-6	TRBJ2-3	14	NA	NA	TGTGCCAGCAGCTTGGACCAGGGAACAGATACGCAGTATTTT	CASSLDQGTDTQYF
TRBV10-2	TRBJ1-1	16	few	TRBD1	TGCGCCAGCAGTGAGTCCGCCCCGGGACAGGGTGTTCAAGCTTTCTTT	CASSESAPGQGVQAFF
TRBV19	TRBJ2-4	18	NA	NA	TGTGCCAGTAGTATCTCCACAGGGGTCCAGCGGGCCCGGGGCATTCAGTACTTC	CASSISTGVQRARGIQYF
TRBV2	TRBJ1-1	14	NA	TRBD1	TGTGCCAGCAGTGAGACCAGGGGGTTCGCTGAAGCTTTCTTT	CASSETRGFAEAFF
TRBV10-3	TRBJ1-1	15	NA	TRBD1	TGTGCCATCAGTGCCGGACAGGGAATGAACACTGAAGCTTTCTTT	CAISAGQGMNTEAFF
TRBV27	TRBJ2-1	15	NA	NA	TGTGCCAGCAGTTTCGGGTTGAGCTCCTACAATGAGCAGTTCTTC	CASSFGLSSYNEQFF
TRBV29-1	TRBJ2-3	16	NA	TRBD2	TGCAGCTTTCAGCAGCGGGAGTCGGGGAGCACAGATACGCAGTATTTT	CSFQQRESGSTDTQYF
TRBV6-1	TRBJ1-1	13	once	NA	TGTGCCAGCAGTGACCGGTGGTTCACTGAAGCTTTCTTT	CASSDRWFTEAFF
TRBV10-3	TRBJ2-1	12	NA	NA	TGTGCCATCAGTGAGACGGGACTGGTTGGGTTCTTC	CAISETGLVGFF
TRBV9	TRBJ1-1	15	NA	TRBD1	TGTGCCAGCAGCGGAGACAGGGGGCGAGGGACTGAAGCTTTCTTT	CASSGDRGRGTEAFF
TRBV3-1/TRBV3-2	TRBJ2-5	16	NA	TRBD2	TGTGCCAGCAGCCATTTCGCCGCGGGAGTTGGAGAGACCCAGTACTTC	CASSHFAAGVGETQYF
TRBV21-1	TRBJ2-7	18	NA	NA	TGTGCCAGCAGCAAAGGCCTCCCGCCTGCTAGCGGGAGAAGCAAGCAGTACTTC	CASSKGLPPASGRSKQYF
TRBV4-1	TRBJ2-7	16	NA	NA	TGCGCCAGCAGCCAGGTGACAGGCCCTATTTCCTACGAGCAGTACTTC	CASSQVTGPISYEQYF
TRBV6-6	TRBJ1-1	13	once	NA	TGTGCCAGCAGTTGGAGTAGTGCCCGTGAAGCTTTCTTT	CASSWSSAREAFF
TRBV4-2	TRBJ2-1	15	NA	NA	TGTGCCAGCAGCCAAGATTTGCGGGACGACAATGAGCAGTTCTTC	CASSQDLRDDNEQFF
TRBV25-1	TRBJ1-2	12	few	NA	TGTGCCAGCAGTCGGGGGAAAGGTGGCTACACCTTC	CASSRGKGGYTF
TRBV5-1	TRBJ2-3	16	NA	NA	TGCGCCAGCAGCTTGGACACAATCGGGGGCACAGATACGCAGTATTTT	CASSLDTIGGTDTQYF
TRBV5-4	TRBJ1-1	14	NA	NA	TGTGCCAGCAGCTTGGGGGCGATGGACACTGAAGCTTTCTTT	CASSLGAMDTEAFF